The sequence of this T cell receptor beta chain was determined in a study of T cells in Graves' hyperthyroidism and ophthalmopathy (dated by TCRdb to between 2019 and 2020). General notes on the study: Peripheral blood was sampled at the time of initial diagnosis, prior to any treatment. After sampling, hyperthyroidism patients received methimazole starting at 30 mg daily, and ophthalmopathy patients received high-dose intravenous methylprednisolone. Whether ophthalmopathy could be predicted prospectively was tested in an independent validation cohort made up of about 18 hyperthyroidism patients plus 17 patients who later progressed to ophthalmopathy. The 75 to 100 discovery patients were randomly split 7:3 into training and test sets. TCR V-J signatures able to tell the groups apart were searched for in a discovery cohort of 90 to 100 patients, of whom fewer than 45 had Graves' ophthalmopathy and 57 had stable Graves' hyperthyroidism. The paper reports TCR Vbeta CDR3 sequencing of roughly 140 peripheral blood samples: approximately 41 ophthalmopathy, 75 to 80 hyperthyroidism and around 17 progressor patients. In addition, the study compared T-cell repertoires in thyroid tissue and in blood from roughly six Graves' hyperthyroidism patients.

The TCR beta CDR3 regions were amplified from the RNA transcripts. A first-round RT-PCR of the TCR CDR3 used the HTBI primer set with the Qiagen OneStep RT-PCR kit. A second multiplex PCR round built the libraries, followed by size selection and purification. The libraries were sequenced on an Illumina HiSeq2000 using paired-end 100 bp reads. From the authors' description of their analysis: SOAPnuke was used to process the raw data, with reads discarded if the reads contained adapters or uncalled bases, had a mean Phred below 15, or lacked an exact constant-primer or identifier match. COPE v1.2.5 was used to merge the high-quality paired reads, and each unique nucleotide sequence was defined as a clonotype. MiTCR v1.1 was used to align clonotypes to the IMGT TRBV, TRBD and TRBJ reference segments. The analysis was restricted to V-J combinations with a frequency above 0.0001, which together covered 99% to 99.2% of the repertoires. The TCS score was defined as F50 (clonal expansion) divided by E x V (chaos), with BLOSUM62-based TCRdist calculated between CDR3 peptides within each V-J. Welch's t-statistics and random forest reduced just over 500 V-J features to fewer than 15, which were used in a naive Bayes classifier (R e1071). TCRdb ran its own pipeline on the public reads, namely fastp trimming at Q25 and MiXCR clone calling, and kept in-frame beta chains. Merged by CDR3 protein, the rows form single entries marked with the most common genes and DNA. The V and J calls and clone size come from TCRdb's table, not from the authors' own analysis. In this sample the table shows nearly 600,000 distinct CDR3 sequences, approximately 13% of which occur a single time. In total, the top ten clones hold 4.5% to 6% of the sample.

Hyperthyroidism patients were newly diagnosed, with disease duration under 2 months, and aged 18 to 65 years. Exclusion was applied to patients with uncontrolled infections, other autoimmune diseases, pregnancy or lactation. Diagnoses relied on clinical symptoms, serum thyroxine and TRAb, thyroid ultrasound and orbital computed tomography. For progressor patients, blood was drawn at the first diagnosis of hyperthyroidism, before any ophthalmopathy symptoms had appeared. PBMCs were isolated from 10 ml of fresh peripheral blood by Ficoll-Paque density gradient centrifugation. Patients classed as progressors first received a Graves' hyperthyroidism diagnosis and then went on to develop ophthalmopathy during follow-up. Trizol reagent was used to extract total RNA, and RNA quality was then checked on an Agilent 2100 Bioanalyzer. Many counts were recorded for this clonotype. This receptor's antigen is unknown. The record has no base qualities; no much larger clone is one base away.

Here is what the overall study found, with its caveats: No statistical method was used to set the sample size in advance, and investigators knew the group allocation. In cross-validation, a model built on a 13 V-J signature told ophthalmopathy apart from stable hyperthyroidism with 85% to 90% sensitivity and approximately 84% specificity, and in testing the same model reached 80%/75%. In validation, the model predicted progression to ophthalmopathy a median of approximately 6.6 months before onset, with approximately 70% sensitivity and 72.22% specificity. Blood samples also contained most of the expanded thyroid clonotypes (frequency above 0.001), which suggests that blood repertoires may reflect thyroid immune responses.

Deletion took 0 bases off V and 0 bases off J, with a span of 6 bases between the germline ends. From the germline V gene, CDR1 is SGHNT and CDR2 is YENEEA. The CDR3 numbers 14 residues from cysteine through phenylalanine. Kept here is only the CDR3 DNA, which spans 42 bases and is read in frame from base 1. Sequenced sample: blood. This sequence originates from a woman between 25 and 40 years old with Graves' hyperthyroidism that later progressed to Graves' ophthalmopathy. The chain uses TRBV11-3 and TRBJ2-7; the D region possibly corresponds to TRBD1 (5 bases align). The CDR3 reads CASSLDDSSYEQYF. The nucleotides read TGTGCCAGCAGCTTAGATGACAGCTCCTACGAGCAGTACTTC. The reference TRBV11-3 and TRBJ2-7 proteins fill in what lies around the CDR3, so the full variable domain reads EAGVVQSPRYKIIEKKQPVAFWCNPISGHNTLYWYLQNLGQGPELLIRYENEEAVDDSQLPKDRFSAERLKGVDSTLKIQPAELGDSAVYLCASSLDDSSYEQYFGPGTRLTVT.